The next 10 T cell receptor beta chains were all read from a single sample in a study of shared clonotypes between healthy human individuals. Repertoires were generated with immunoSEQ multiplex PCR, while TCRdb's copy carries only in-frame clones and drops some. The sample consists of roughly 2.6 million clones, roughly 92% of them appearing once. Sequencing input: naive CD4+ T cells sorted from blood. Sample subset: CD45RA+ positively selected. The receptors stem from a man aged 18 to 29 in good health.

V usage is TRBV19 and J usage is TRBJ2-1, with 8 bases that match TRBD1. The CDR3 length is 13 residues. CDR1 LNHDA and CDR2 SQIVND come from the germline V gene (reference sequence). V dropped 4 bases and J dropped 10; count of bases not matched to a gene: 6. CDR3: CASSTTGVGEQFF. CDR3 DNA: TGTGCCAGTAGTACGACAGGGGTGGGGGAGCAGTTCTTC.

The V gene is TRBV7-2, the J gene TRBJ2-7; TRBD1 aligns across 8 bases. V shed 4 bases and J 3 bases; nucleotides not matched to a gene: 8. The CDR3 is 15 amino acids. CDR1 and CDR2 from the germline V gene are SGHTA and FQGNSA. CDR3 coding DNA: TGTGCCAGCAGCTCACCCGGGACAGGTCACTACGAGCAGTACTTC. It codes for CASSSPGTGHYEQYF.

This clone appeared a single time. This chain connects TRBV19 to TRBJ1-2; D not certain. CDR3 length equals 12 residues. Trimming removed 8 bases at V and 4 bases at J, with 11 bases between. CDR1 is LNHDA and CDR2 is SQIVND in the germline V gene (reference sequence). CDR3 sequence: CASRETFYGYTF. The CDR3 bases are TGTGCCAGTCGGGAGACGTTCTATGGCTACACCTTC.

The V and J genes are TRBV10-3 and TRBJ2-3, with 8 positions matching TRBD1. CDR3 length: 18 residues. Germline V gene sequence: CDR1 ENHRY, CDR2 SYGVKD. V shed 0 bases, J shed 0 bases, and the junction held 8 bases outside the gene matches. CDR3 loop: CAISESIGDRGSTDTQYF. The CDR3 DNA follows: TGTGCCATCAGTGAGTCGATAGGAGACAGGGGTAGCACAGATACGCAGTATTTT.

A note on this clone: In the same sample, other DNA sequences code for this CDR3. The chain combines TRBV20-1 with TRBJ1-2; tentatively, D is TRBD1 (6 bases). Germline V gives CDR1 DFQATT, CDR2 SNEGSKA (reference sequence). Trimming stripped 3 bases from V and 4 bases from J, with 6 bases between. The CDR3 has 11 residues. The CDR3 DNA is TGCAGTGCTAGGGACAGCTATGGCTACACCTTC. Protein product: CSARDSYGYTF.

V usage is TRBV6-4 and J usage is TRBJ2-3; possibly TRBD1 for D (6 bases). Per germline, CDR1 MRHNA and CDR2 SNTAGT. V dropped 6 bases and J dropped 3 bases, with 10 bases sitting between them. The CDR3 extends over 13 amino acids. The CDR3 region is CASSGQITDTQYF. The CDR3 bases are TGTGCCAGCAGCGGACAGATAACAGATACGCAGTATTTT.

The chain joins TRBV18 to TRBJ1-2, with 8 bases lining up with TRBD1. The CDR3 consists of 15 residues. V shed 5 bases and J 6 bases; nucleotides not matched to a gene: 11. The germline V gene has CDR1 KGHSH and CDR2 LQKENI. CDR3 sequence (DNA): TGTGCCAGCTCATCAGGCCAGGGGGCGTGGGATGGCTACACCTTC. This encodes CASSSGQGAWDGYTF.

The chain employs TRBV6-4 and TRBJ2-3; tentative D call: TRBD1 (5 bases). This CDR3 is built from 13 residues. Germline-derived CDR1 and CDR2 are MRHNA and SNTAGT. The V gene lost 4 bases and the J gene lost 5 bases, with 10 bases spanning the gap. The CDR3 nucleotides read TGTGCCAGCAGTGCTGCAGGGATAGATACGCAGTATTTT. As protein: CASSAAGIDTQYF.

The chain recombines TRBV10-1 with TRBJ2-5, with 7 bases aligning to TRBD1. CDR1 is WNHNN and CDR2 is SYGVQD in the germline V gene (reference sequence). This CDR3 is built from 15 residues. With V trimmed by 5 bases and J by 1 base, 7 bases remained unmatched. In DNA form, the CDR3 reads TGCGCCAGCAGTCAGTACCGGGACAGCCAAGAGACCCAGTACTTC. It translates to CASSQYRDSQETQYF.

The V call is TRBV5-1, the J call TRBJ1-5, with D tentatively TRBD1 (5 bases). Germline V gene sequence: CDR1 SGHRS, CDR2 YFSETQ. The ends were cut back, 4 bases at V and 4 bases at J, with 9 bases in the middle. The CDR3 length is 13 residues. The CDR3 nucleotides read TGCGCCAGCAGCAGGCAGGGTAATCAGCCCCAGCATTTT. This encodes CASSRQGNQPQHF.